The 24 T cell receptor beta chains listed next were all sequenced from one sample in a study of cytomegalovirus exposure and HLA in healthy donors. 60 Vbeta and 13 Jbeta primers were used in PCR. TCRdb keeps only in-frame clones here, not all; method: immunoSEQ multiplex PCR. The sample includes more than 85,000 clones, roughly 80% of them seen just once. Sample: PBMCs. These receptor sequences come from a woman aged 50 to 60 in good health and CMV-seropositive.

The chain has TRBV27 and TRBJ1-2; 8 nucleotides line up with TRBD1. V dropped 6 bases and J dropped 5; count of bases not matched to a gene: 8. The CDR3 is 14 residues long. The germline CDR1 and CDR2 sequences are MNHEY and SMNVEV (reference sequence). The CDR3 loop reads CASSGQGSPYGYTF. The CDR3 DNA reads TGTGCCAGCAGCGGACAGGGATCACCGTATGGCTACACCTTC.

The CDR3 coding sequence is TGCGCCAGCAGCCCCTCGGGAGCGGGGGACACGAACACCGGGGAGCTGTTTTTT. Protein product: CASSPSGAGDTNTGELFF. The rearrangement joins TRBV4-1 to TRBJ2-2; the match to TRBD2 covers 8 bases. With 4 bases clipped from V and 0 bases from J, the junction kept 10 bases outside the gene matches. The CDR3 spans 18 residues. Germline V CDR1 and CDR2: MGHRA, YSYEKL.

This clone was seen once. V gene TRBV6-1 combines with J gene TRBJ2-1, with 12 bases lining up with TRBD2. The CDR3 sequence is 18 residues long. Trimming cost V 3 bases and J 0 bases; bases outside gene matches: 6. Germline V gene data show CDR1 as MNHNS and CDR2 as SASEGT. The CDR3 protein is CASSELAGGPSSYNEQFF. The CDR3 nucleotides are TGTGCCAGCAGTGAGCTAGCGGGAGGGCCAAGCTCCTACAATGAGCAGTTCTTC.

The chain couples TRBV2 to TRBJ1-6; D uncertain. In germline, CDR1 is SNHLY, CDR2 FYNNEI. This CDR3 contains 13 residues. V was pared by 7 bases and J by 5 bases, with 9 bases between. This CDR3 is CASMAQNNSPLHF. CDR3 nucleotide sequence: TGTGCCAGCATGGCACAGAATAATTCACCCCTCCACTTT.

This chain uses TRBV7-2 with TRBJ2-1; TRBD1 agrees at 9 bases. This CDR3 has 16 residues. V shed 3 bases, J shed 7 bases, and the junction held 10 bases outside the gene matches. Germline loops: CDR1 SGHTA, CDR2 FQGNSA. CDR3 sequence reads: CASSFMGTGFSNEQFF. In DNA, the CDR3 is TGTGCCAGCAGCTTCATGGGGACAGGGTTCAGTAATGAGCAGTTCTTC.

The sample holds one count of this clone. CDR3 DNA: TGTGCCAGCAGTTTTGACAGGGTTTTCTACACTGAAGCTTTCTTT. This gives the protein CASSFDRVFYTEAFF. The chain uses TRBV6-5 and TRBJ1-1; 7 positions agree with TRBD1. The trim removed 4 bases at V and 3 bases at J, leaving 8 bases unmatched. Germline CDR1 is MNHEY and CDR2 is SVGAGI. The CDR3 has 15 residues.

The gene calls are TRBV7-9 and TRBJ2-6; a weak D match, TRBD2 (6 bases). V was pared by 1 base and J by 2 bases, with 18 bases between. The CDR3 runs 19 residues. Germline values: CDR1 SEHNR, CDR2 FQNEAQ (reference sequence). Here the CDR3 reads CASSLGPGRGVTGANVLTF. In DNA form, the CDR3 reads TGTGCCAGCAGCTTAGGTCCGGGGCGCGGGGTAACTGGGGCCAACGTCCTGACTTTC.

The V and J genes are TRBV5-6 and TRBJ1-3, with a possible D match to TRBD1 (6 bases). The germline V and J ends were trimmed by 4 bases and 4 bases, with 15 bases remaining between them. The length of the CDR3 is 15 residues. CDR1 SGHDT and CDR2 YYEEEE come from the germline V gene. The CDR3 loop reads CASSILQGRGNTIYF. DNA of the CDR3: TGTGCCAGCAGCATCCTACAGGGAAGAGGAAACACCATATATTTT. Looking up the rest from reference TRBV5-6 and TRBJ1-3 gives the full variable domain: DAGVTQSPTHLIKTRGQQVTLRCSPKSGHDTVSWYQQALGQGPQFIFQYYEEEERQRGNFPDRFSGHQFPNYSSELNVNALLLGDSALYLCASSILQGRGNTIYFGEGSWLTVV.

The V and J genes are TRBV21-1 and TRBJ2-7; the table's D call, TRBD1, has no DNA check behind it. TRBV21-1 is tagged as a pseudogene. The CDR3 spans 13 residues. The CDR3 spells CASSNGTAYEQYF. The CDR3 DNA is TGTGCCAGCAGCAACGGGACAGCCTACGAGCAGTACTTC.

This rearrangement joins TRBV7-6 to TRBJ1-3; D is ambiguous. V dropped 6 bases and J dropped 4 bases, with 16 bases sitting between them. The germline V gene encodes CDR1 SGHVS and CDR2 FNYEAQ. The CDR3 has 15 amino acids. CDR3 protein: CASSSSQVPGNTIYF. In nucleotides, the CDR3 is TGTGCCAGCAGTTCATCCCAGGTCCCAGGAAACACCATATATTTT.

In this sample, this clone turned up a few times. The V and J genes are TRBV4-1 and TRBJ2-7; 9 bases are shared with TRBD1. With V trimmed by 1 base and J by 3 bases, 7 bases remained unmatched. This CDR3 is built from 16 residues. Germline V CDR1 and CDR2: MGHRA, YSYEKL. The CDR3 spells CASSQGPGQGSYEQYF. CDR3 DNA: TGCGCCAGCAGCCAAGGTCCGGGACAGGGAAGCTACGAGCAGTACTTC.

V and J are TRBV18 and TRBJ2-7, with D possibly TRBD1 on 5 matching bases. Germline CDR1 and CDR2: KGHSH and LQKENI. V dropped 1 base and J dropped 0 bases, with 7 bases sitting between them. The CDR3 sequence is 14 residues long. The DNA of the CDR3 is TGTGCCAGCTCACCACTGGACAACTCCTACGAGCAGTACTTC. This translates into CASSPLDNSYEQYF. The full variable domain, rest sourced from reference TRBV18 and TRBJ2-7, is NAGVMQNPRHLVRRRGQEARLRCSPMKGHSHVYWYRQLPEEGLKFMVYLQKENIIDESGMPKERFSAEFPKEGPSILRIQQVVRGDSAAYFCASSPLDNSYEQYFGPGTRLTVT.

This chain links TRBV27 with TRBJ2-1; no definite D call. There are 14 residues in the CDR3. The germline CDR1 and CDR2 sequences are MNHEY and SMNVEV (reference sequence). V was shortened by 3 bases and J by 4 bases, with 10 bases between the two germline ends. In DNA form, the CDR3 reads TGTGCCAGCAGTTTCCAACGCGTGTACAATGAGCAGTTCTTC. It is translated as CASSFQRVYNEQFF.

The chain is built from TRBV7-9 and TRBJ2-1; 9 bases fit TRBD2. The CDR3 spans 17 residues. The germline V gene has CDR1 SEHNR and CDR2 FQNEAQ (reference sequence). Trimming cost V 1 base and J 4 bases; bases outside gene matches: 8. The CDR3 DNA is TGTGCCAGCAGCTTAGACCCCCTAGCGGGGTGGTACAATGAGCAGTTCTTC. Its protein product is CASSLDPLAGWYNEQFF. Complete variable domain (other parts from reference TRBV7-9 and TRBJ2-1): DTGVSQNPRHKITKRGQNVTFRCDPISEHNRLYWYRQTLGQGPEFLTYFQNEAQLEKSRLLSDRFSAERPKGSFSTLEIQRTEQGDSAMYLCASSLDPLAGWYNEQFFGPGTRLTVL.

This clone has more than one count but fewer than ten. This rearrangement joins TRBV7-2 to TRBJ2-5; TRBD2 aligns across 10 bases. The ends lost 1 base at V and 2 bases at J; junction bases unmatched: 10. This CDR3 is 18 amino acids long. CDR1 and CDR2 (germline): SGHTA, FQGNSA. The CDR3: CASSLGPPGLAQQETQYF. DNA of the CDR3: TGTGCCAGCAGCTTAGGCCCTCCGGGACTAGCGCAACAAGAGACCCAGTACTTC.

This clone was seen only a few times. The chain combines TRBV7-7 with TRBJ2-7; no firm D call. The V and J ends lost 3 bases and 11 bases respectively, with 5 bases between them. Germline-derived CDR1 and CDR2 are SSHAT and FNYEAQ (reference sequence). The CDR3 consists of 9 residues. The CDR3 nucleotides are TGTGCCAGCAGCTTGCGGAAGTACTTC. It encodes CASSLRKYF.

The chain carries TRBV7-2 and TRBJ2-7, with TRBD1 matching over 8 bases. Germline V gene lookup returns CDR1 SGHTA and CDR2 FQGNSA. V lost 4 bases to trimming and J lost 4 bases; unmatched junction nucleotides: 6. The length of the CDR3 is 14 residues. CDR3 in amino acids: CASSSGGLGYEQYF. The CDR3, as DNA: TGTGCCAGCAGCTCAGGGGGCCTGGGGTACGAGCAGTACTTC.

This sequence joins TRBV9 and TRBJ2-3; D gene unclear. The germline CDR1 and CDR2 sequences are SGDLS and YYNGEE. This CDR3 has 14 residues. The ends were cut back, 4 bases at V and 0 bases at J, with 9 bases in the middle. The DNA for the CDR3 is TGTGCCAGCAGCACGATTACTAGCACAGATACGCAGTATTTT. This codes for CASSTITSTDTQYF. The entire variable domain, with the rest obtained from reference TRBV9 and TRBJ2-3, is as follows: DSGVTQTPKHLITATGQRVTLRCSPRSGDLSVYWYQQSLDQGLQFLIQYYNGEERAKGNILERFSAQQFPDLHSELNLSSLELGDSALYFCASSTITSTDTQYFGPGTRLTVL.

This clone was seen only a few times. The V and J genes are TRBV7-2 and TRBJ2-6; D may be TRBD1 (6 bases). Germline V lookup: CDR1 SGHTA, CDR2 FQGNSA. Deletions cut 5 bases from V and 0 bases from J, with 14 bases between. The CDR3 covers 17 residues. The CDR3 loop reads CASSPRQDSSGANVLTF. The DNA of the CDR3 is TGTGCCAGCAGCCCCCGACAGGACAGCTCTGGGGCCAACGTCCTGACTTTC.

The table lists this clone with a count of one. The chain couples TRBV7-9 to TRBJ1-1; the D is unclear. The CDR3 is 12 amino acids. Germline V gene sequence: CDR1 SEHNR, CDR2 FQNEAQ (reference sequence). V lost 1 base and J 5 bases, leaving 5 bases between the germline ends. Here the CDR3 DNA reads TGTGCCAGCAGCTTAGAACGGACTGAAGCTTTCTTT. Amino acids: CASSLERTEAFF. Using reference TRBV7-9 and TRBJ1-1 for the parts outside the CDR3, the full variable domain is DTGVSQNPRHKITKRGQNVTFRCDPISEHNRLYWYRQTLGQGPEFLTYFQNEAQLEKSRLLSDRFSAERPKGSFSTLEIQRTEQGDSAMYLCASSLERTEAFFGQGTRLTVV.

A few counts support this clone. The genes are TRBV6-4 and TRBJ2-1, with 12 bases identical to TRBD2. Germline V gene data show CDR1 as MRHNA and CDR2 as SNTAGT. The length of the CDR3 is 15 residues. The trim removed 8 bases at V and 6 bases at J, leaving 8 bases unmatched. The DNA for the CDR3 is TGTGCCAGCGCCCCACTAGCGGGAGGCCCCAATGAGCAGTTCTTC. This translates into CASAPLAGGPNEQFF.

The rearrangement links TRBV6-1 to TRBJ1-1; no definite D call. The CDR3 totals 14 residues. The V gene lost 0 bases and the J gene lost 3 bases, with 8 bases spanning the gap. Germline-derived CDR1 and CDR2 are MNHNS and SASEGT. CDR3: CASSEAPEYTEAFF. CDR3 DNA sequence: TGTGCCAGCAGTGAAGCCCCAGAATACACTGAAGCTTTCTTT.

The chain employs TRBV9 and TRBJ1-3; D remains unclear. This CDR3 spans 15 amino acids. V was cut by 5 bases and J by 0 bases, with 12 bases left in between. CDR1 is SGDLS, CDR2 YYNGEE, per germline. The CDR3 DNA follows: TGTGCCAGCAGTATCGGCGGGCTCTCTGGAAACACCATATATTTT. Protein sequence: CASSIGGLSGNTIYF.

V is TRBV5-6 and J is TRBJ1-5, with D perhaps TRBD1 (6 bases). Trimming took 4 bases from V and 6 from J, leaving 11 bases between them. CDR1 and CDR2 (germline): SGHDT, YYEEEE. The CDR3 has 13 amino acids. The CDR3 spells CASSLQGSQPQHF. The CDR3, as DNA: TGTGCCAGCAGCCTACAGGGCTCTCAGCCCCAGCATTTT.